A selection of T cell receptor beta chains follows, all from one sample in a study of blood T cell repertoires in COVID-19. Assay: immunoSEQ multiplex PCR; the TCRdb copy retains only in-frame clones and omits some. The sample lists some 85,000 clones, roughly 74% occurring once. Material for sequencing was peripheral blood. Source of these receptors: a man aged 70 or older with COVID-19, enrolled during active disease. CDR3s include the opening cysteine and the closing phenylalanine or tryptophan. D genes are given only for firm matches. Size is omitted from some rows. Given values are once, few, many or a class for expanded clones.

TRBV10-3	TRBJ1-1	-	TRBD1	CAISVGTGGRAFF	TGTGCCATCAGTGTTGGGACAGGGGGAAGAGCTTTCTTT
TRBV28	TRBJ1-1	-	-	CASSLIGRAEAFF	TGTGCCAGCAGTTTAATAGGGCGGGCTGAAGCTTTCTTT
TRBV28	TRBJ2-7	-	-	CASVQGEPYEQYF	TGTGCCAGCGTACAGGGCGAACCCTACGAGCAGTACTTC
TRBV19	TRBJ2-7	-	TRBD1	CASSMSGTGASRASYEQYF	TGTGCCAGTAGTATGTCCGGGACAGGGGCCTCCAGGGCCTCCTACGAGCAGTACTTC
TRBV23-1	TRBJ2-7	-	-	CASRECHF	TGCGCCAGCCGGGAGTGTCACTTC
TRBV18	TRBJ2-5	once	-	CASSPGQRETQYF	TGTGCCAGCTCACCAGGGCAGAGAGAGACCCAGTACTTC
TRBV7-2	TRBJ2-7	-	TRBD1	CASSSSRGNEQYF	TGTGCCAGCAGCTCATCCAGGGGGAACGAGCAGTACTTC
TRBV5-8	TRBJ2-7	few	TRBD1	CASSSGGSYEQYF	TGTGCCAGCAGCTCAGGGGGCTCCTACGAGCAGTACTTC
TRBV7-2	TRBJ1-1	-	TRBD1	CASSLAAGGRGAFF	TGTGCCAGCAGCTTAGCAGCAGGGGGTCGTGGAGCTTTCTTT
TRBV5-1	TRBJ2-7	few	-	CASSPDIYEQYF	TGCGCCAGCAGCCCAGACATCTACGAGCAGTACTTC
TRBV9	TRBJ1-6	-	TRBD1	CASSVAPTGLNSPLHF	TGTGCCAGCAGCGTAGCCCCGACAGGGTTGAATTCACCCCTCCACTTT
TRBV30	TRBJ1-5	-	-	CAWSVLSNQPQHF	TGTGCCTGGAGTGTACTTAGCAATCAGCCCCAGCATTTT
TRBV19	TRBJ1-1	-	-	CASSMVGGTEAFF	TGTGCCAGTAGTATGGTAGGGGGCACTGAAGCTTTCTTT
TRBV5-6	TRBJ1-4	few	-	CASSLREKLFF	TGTGCCAGCAGCCTCAGGGAAAAACTGTTTTTT
TRBV5-4	TRBJ1-1	-	-	CASSYEGDTEAFF	TGTGCCAGCAGCTACGAAGGGGACACTGAAGCTTTCTTT
TRBV6-2/TRBV6-3	TRBJ2-1	-	TRBD2	CASRPSGGVGNEQFF	TGTGCCAGCAGGCCTAGCGGGGGGGTTGGGAATGAGCAGTTCTTC
TRBV11-2	TRBJ2-7	large	TRBD1	CASSLGSLGGMEQYF	TGTGCCAGCAGCTTAGGGTCCCTAGGGGGCATGGAGCAGTACTTC
TRBV25-1	TRBJ2-7	-	-	CASSDGGYGEQYF	TGTGCCAGCAGTGACGGCGGATACGGCGAGCAGTACTTC
TRBV7-2	TRBJ2-7	-	-	CASSLQGPSYEQYF	TGTGCCAGCAGCCTACAGGGACCCTCCTACGAGCAGTACTTC
TRBV2	TRBJ2-3	-	-	CASSSGAADTQYF	TGTGCCAGCAGTTCAGGGGCGGCAGATACGCAGTATTTT
TRBV12-3/TRBV12-4	TRBJ1-6	few	-	CASSLSGNSPLHF	TGTGCCAGCAGTCTCTCAGGGAATTCACCCCTCCACTTT
TRBV7-9	TRBJ1-1	-	TRBD1	CASSSWTGGEAFF	TGTGCCAGCAGCTCATGGACAGGGGGAGAAGCTTTCTTT
TRBV28	TRBJ1-2	-	-	CASTFPKDSGYTF	TGTGCCAGCACCTTTCCAAAGGACAGTGGCTACACCTTC
TRBV19	TRBJ2-7	-	-	CASSMARSSYEQYF	TGTGCCAGTAGTATGGCCAGGTCATCCTACGAGCAGTACTTC
TRBV7-2	TRBJ1-2	-	TRBD1	CASSPLAGGYGYTF	TGTGCCAGCAGCCCGCTTGCAGGGGGCTATGGCTACACCTTC
TRBV7-2	TRBJ1-6	-	TRBD1	CASSGWTGSPLHF	TGTGCCAGCAGCGGGTGGACAGGGTCACCCCTCCACTTT
TRBV28	TRBJ2-2	-	-	CASSGLLRTGELFF	TGTGCCAGCAGTGGGCTGCTCAGGACCGGGGAGCTGTTTTTT
TRBV29-1	TRBJ2-1	-	-	CSVERSNEQFF	TGCAGCGTTGAACGGAGCAATGAGCAGTTCTTC
TRBV30	TRBJ1-1	-	-	CAWTQSLRGEAFF	TGTGCCTGGACCCAGTCGCTTAGGGGTGAAGCTTTCTTT
TRBV18	TRBJ2-7	-	-	CASSPRGPYEQYF	TGTGCCAGCTCACCAAGGGGCCCCTACGAGCAGTACTTC
TRBV10-3	TRBJ2-1	-	-	CAISAASSLQVGQFF	TGTGCCATCAGTGCGGCCTCCTCCCTACAGGTTGGGCAGTTCTTC
TRBV24-1	TRBJ2-3	-	-	CATSDRAGEQGGTDTQYF	TGTGCCACCAGTGACCGGGCGGGGGAACAGGGAGGGACAGATACGCAGTATTTT
TRBV30	TRBJ1-2	-	-	CAWMGGLNYGYTF	TGTGCCTGGATGGGGGGGCTAAACTATGGCTACACCTTC
TRBV19	TRBJ1-1	many	TRBD1	CASSTTGTNTEAFF	TGTGCCAGTAGTACGACAGGGACCAACACTGAAGCTTTCTTT
TRBV4-1	TRBJ1-4	-	TRBD1	CASLPGTGVLNEKLFF	TGCGCCAGCCTACCCGGGACAGGGGTCTTGAATGAAAAACTGTTTTTT
TRBV6-5	TRBJ2-7	-	-	CASRQDRSPYEQYF	TGTGCCAGCAGACAAGACAGGTCTCCCTACGAGCAGTACTTC
TRBV18	TRBJ2-7	-	TRBD1	CASSPGQAIGEQYF	TGTGCCAGCTCACCAGGACAGGCCATAGGAGAGCAGTACTTC